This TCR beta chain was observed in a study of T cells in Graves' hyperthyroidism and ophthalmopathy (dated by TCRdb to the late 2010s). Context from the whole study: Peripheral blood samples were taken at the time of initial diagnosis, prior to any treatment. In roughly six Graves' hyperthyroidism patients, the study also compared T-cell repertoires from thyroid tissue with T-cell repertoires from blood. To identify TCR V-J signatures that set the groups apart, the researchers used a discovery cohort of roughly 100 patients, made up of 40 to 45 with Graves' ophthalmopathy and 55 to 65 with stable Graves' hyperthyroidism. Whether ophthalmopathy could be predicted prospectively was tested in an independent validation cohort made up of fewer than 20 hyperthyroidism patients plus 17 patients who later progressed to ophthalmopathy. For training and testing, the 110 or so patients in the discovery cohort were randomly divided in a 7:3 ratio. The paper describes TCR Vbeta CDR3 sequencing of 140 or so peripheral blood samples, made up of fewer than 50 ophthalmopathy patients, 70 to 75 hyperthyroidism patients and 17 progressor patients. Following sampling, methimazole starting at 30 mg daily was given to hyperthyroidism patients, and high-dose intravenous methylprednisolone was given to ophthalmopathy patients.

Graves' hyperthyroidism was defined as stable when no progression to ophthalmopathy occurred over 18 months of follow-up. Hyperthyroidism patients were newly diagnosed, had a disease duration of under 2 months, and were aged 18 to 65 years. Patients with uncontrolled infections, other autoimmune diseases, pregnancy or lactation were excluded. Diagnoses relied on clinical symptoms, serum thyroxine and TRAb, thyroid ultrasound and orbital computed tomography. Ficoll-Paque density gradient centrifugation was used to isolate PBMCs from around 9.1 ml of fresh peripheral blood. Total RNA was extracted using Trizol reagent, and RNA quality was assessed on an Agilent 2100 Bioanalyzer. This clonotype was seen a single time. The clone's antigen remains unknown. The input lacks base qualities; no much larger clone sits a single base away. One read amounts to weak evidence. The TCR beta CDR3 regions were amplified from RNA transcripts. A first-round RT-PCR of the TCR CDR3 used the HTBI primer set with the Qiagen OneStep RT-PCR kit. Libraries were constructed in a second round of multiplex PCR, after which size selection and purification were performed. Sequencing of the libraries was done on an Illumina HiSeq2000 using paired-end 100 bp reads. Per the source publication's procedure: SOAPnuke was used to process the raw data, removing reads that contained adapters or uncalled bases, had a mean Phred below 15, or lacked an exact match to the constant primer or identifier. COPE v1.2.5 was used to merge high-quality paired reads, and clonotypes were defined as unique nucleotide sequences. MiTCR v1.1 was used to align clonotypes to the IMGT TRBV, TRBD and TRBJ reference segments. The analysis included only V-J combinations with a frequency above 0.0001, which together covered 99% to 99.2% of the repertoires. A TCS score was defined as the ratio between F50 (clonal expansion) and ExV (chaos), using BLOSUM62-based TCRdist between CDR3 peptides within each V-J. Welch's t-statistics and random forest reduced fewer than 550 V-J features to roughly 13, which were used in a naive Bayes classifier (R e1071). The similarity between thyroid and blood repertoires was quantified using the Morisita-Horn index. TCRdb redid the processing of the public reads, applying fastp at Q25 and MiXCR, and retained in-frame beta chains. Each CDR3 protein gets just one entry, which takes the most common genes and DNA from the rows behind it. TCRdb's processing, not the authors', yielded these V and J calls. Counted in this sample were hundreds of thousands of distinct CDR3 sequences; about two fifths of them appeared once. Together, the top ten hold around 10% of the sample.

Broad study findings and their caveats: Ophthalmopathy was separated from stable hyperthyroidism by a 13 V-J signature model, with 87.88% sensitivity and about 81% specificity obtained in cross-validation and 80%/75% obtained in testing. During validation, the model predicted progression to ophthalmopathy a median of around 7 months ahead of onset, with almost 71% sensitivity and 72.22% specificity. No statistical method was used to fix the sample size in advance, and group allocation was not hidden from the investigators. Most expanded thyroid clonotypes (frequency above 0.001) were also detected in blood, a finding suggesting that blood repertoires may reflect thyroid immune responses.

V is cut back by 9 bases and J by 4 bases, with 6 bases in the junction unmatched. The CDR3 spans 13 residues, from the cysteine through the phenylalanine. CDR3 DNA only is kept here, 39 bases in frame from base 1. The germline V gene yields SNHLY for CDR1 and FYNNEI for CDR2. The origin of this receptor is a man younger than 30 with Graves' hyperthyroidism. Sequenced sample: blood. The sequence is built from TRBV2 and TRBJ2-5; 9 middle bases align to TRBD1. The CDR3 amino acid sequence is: CARDRGGSETQYF. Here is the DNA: TGTGCCAGGGACAGGGGCGGCTCAGAGACCCAGTACTTC.